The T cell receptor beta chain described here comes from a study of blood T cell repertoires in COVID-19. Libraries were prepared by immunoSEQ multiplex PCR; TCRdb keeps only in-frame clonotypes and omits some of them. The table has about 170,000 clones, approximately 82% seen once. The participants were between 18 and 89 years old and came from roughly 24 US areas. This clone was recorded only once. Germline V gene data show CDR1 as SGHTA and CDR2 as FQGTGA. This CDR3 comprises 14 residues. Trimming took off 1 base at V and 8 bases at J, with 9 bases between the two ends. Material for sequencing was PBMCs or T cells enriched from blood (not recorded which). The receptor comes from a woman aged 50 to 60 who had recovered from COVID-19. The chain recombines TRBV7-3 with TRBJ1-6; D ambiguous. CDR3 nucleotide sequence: TGTGCCAGCAGCTTAATTGGAGGCCATTCACCCCTCCACTTT. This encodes CASSLIGGHSPLHF.